This TCR beta chain was recorded in a study of regulatory T cells in long-lasting Graves disease. Regarding the study as a whole: Graves' patients with persistent disease showed TCR diversity lower than patients newly diagnosed. Public clonotype sharing was higher in persistent than newly diagnosed patients. Samples came from peripheral blood alone, without thyroid tissue.

This clonotype has ten or more counts. The antigen is undetermined. With 0 bases removed from V and 7 bases from J, the gap between germline ends came to 12 bases. The CDR3 runs to 15 residues. CDR1 is WNHNN, CDR2 SYGVQD, per germline (reference sequence). As to time point: newly diagnosed GD, antithyroid drugs for less than 3 months. Following extraction of RNA from PBMCs, that RNA was used to make the TCR library. Assembly of TCR beta libraries relied on iRepertoire HTBI primers together with Arm-PCR of CDR3 regions. As handled by the study authors: Identification yielded around 58 TRBV and 14 TRBJ segments across samples. Via MiXCR, TCRdb re-called the multiplex PCR reads, giving one row per CDR3 protein. Here the V and J calls rest on TCRdb's processing, not on the authors' analysis. The table has around 230,000 distinct CDR3 sequences, about 16% seen once.

This sequence joins TRBV10-1 and TRBJ2-2; the D gene is possibly TRBD1 (5 bases). The input for sequencing was peripheral blood mononuclear cells (PBMCs), taken at new diagnosis, from a patient treated with antithyroid drugs. The receptor was isolated from a female donor with Graves disease. CDR3 region: CASSESGRRLGELFF. The CDR3 coding sequence is TGCGCCAGCAGTGAGTCGGGGCGGCGTCTCGGGGAGCTGTTTTTT.